The 30 T cell receptor beta chains given below trace back to one sample, sequenced in a study of T-cell reconstitution after alpha-beta-depleted transplantation in children. TCRbeta library construction was performed incorporating unique molecular identifiers. TCRdb itself ran the PCR reads through MiXCR, one entry per CDR3 protein. Here the sample spans fewer than 1 million distinct CDR3 sequences, less than 20% being singletons. Sequenced here: PBMCs, mostly from graft donor cells, sampled 360 days after TCRalphabeta/CD19-depleted stem cell transplant. The receptor set was obtained from a male patient younger than 18 who had a stem cell transplant for acute lymphoblastic leukemia, so the T cells may come from the graft donor.

In its sample, this clonotype was seen a few times. The gene calls are TRBV12-3 or TRBV12-4 and TRBJ2-5; D is unresolved. This CDR3 has 13 amino acids. Trimming stripped 5 bases from V and 4 bases from J, with 11 bases between. In DNA, the CDR3 is TGTGCCAGCAGTGCAAGTACCGGAGAGACCCAGTACTTC. It translates to CASSASTGETQYF.

The genes are TRBV5-1 and TRBJ2-1; D call uncertain. V lost 4 bases and J 5 bases, leaving 13 bases between the germline ends. Germline CDR1 SGHRS, CDR2 YFSETQ. The CDR3 is made up of 14 amino acids. In DNA, the CDR3 is TGCGCCAGCAGCCTTATATTATCCAACAATGAGCAGTTCTTC. It specifies CASSLILSNNEQFF.

J is TRBJ2-5 and V is TRBV7-7; D unresolved. The ends were cut back, 3 bases at V and 5 bases at J, with 10 bases in the middle. There are 13 residues in the CDR3. Germline loops: CDR1 SSHAT, CDR2 FNYEAQ (reference sequence). CDR3 bases: TGTGCCAGCAGCTTCTTACCCGAGGAGACCCAGTACTTC. Translated: CASSFLPEETQYF.

The chain carries TRBV3-1 and TRBJ2-7; D is unresolved. The CDR3 loop spans 15 amino acids. The V end was cut by 0 bases, the J end by 2 bases, with 11 bases between. Germline-derived CDR1 and CDR2 are LGHDT and YNNKEL (reference sequence). The CDR3 DNA sequence: TGTGCCAGCAGCCAAGACTGGGCGTTAGCCTACGAGCAGTACTTC. This codes for CASSQDWALAYEQYF.

The chain recombines TRBV23-1 with TRBJ2-5; D gene ambiguous. TRBV23-1 is an open reading frame whose function is uncertain. V lost 0 bases to trimming and J lost 3 bases, with 29 bases between them. There are 21 residues in the CDR3. CDR3 sequence: CASSQSPLPQRRKETEETQYF. DNA of the CDR3: TGCGCCAGCAGTCAATCCCCCCTTCCCCAGCGCAGGAAAGAAACGGAAGAGACCCAGTACTTC.

CDR3 bases: TGCAGTGCTAGAGATTTCGGGGCTAGCACAGATACGCAGTATTTT. It codes for CSARDFGASTDTQYF. The chain employs TRBV20-1 and TRBJ2-3; D may be TRBD1 or TRBD2 (5 bases each). This CDR3 is built from 15 residues. V lost 0 bases and J 0 bases, leaving 10 bases between the germline ends. Germline V gene data show CDR1 as DFQATT and CDR2 as SNEGSKA (reference sequence).

The table lists this clonotype with a few counts. The chain employs TRBV12-3 or TRBV12-4 and TRBJ2-4; D might be TRBD2 (6 bases). Trimming took off 4 bases at V and 0 bases at J, with 13 bases between the two ends. CDR3 length: 16 amino acids. This chain's CDR3 is CASSSQPGLAKNIQYF. Here the CDR3 DNA reads TGTGCCAGCAGTTCCCAGCCGGGACTAGCCAAAAACATTCAGTACTTC.

Many counts were recorded for this clonotype. The chain's CDR3 is CASSPGVNTEAFF. The CDR3 DNA follows: TGTGCCAGCTCACCGGGAGTCAACACTGAAGCTTTCTTT. The chain employs TRBV18 and TRBJ1-1; D remains ambiguous. CDR3 size: 13 residues. Germline V gives CDR1 KGHSH, CDR2 LQKENI. Trimming removed 3 bases from V and 2 bases from J, with 7 bases in between.

A few counts support this clonotype. The rearrangement uses TRBV2 and TRBJ1-6; D is uncertain. CDR3 length: 17 residues. Germline CDR1 SNHLY, CDR2 FYNNEI. Trimming stripped 1 base from V and 3 bases from J, with 13 bases between. Written as DNA, the CDR3 is TGTGCCAGCAGTGAAGTAGAGCAGCAGGTCTATAATTCACCCCTCCACTTT. Protein: CASSEVEQQVYNSPLHF.

A few counts support this clonotype. The rearrangement joins TRBV7-9 to TRBJ2-7; D is unclear. Trimming cost V 5 bases and J 0 bases, with 20 bases left between them. This CDR3 spans 17 amino acids. The germline gives CDR1 SEHNR, CDR2 FQNEAQ (reference sequence). The CDR3 region is CASSPTSLALSSYEQYF. The CDR3 nucleotides are TGTGCCAGCAGCCCAACCTCGCTGGCGCTTAGCTCCTACGAGCAGTACTTC.

This clonotype was seen many times. The CDR3 is CASSPGGVDTEAFF. For the CDR3, the DNA is TGTGCCAGCAGTCCCGGGGGCGTGGACACTGAAGCTTTCTTT. The chain carries TRBV27 and TRBJ1-1; TRBD1 is a possible D gene (6 bases). Germline CDR1 and CDR2: MNHEY and SMNVEV (reference sequence). This CDR3 contains 14 residues. With 5 bases removed from V and 3 bases from J, the gap between germline ends came to 13 bases.

The table lists this clonotype with a few counts. The chain combines TRBV2 with TRBJ2-5, with 10 bases that match TRBD2. Trimming at V came to 6 bases and at J to 0 bases, leaving 10 bases not matched to a gene. The CDR3 sequence is 17 residues long. Germline V lookup: CDR1 SNHLY, CDR2 FYNNEI. CDR3 sequence reads: CASSQSTSGDYQETQYF. The DNA for the CDR3 is TGTGCCAGCAGCCAGAGTACTAGCGGGGATTACCAAGAGACCCAGTACTTC. Combining the CDR3 with reference TRBV2 and TRBJ2-5 gives the whole variable domain EPEVTQTPSHQVTQMGQEVILRCVPISNHLYFYWYRQILGQKVEFLVSFYNNEISEKSEIFDDQFSVERPDGSNFTLKIRSTKLEDSAMYFCASSQSTSGDYQETQYFGPGTRLLVL.

Only a few counts were recorded for this clonotype. This chain uses TRBV29-1 with TRBJ2-2; the match to TRBD2 covers 8 bases. The junction had 6 bases not matched to a gene; V was cut back by 7 bases and J by 2 bases. This CDR3 contains 14 residues. Germline CDR1 SQVTM, CDR2 ANQGSEA. The CDR3 nucleotides read TGCAGCGGACGACTAGCGCTAAACACCGGGGAGCTGTTTTTT. Translating gives CSGRLALNTGELFF.

The chain joins TRBV20-1 to TRBJ2-5; D is perhaps TRBD1 (6 bases). Trimming cost V 5 bases and J 3 bases, with 13 bases left between them. The CDR3 has 13 residues. Germline V gene data show CDR1 as DFQATT and CDR2 as SNEGSKA (reference sequence). This chain's CDR3 is CSAAHTGKETQYF. The CDR3 DNA is TGCAGTGCTGCTCACACAGGGAAAGAGACCCAGTACTTC.

This clonotype showed up just a few times. The V and J genes are TRBV18 and TRBJ1-2; D call uncertain. Germline V gives CDR1 KGHSH, CDR2 LQKENI. The CDR3 is made up of 13 amino acids. The V and J ends lost 2 bases and 8 bases respectively, with 12 bases between them. The CDR3 here is CASSPKTFGGYTF. The CDR3 DNA follows: TGTGCCAGCTCACCAAAGACTTTCGGGGGCTACACCTTC.

The sample holds many counts of this clonotype. The gene calls are TRBV4-1 and TRBJ2-7; 10 bases match TRBD2. V lost 0 bases to trimming and J lost 0 bases; unmatched junction nucleotides: 2. The CDR3 is 16 residues long. CDR1 is MGHRA, CDR2 YSYEKL, per germline. DNA of the CDR3: TGCGCCAGCAGCCAAGAACCTAGCGGGAGCTCCTACGAGCAGTACTTC. Its translation: CASSQEPSGSSYEQYF.

The table lists this clonotype with a few counts. The chain employs TRBV15 and TRBJ2-1; D is uncertain. V was shortened by 0 bases and J by 8 bases, with 17 bases between the two germline ends. Germline lookup yields CDR1 LNHNV and CDR2 YYDKDF (reference sequence). The CDR3 contains 16 residues. CDR3 nucleotide sequence: TGTGCCACCAGCAGAGATAGTCCGCTAGAACTCTATGAGCAGTTCTTC. Translating gives CATSRDSPLELYEQFF.

This clonotype was found many times. The chain couples TRBV9 to TRBJ1-3; no reliable D call. The CDR3 contains 16 residues. Germline V lookup: CDR1 SGDLS, CDR2 YYNGEE. Trimming removed 2 bases at V and 0 bases at J, with 12 bases between. The CDR3 sequence is CASSVSVTDSGNTIYF. The CDR3 coding sequence is TGTGCCAGCAGCGTCAGTGTAACCGACTCTGGAAACACCATATATTTT.

This clonotype was seen a few times. The CDR3 DNA reads as TGTGCCAGCTCAGTCAACAGGGACGGTGAGCAGTTCTTC. It translates to CASSVNRDGEQFF. The chain links TRBV18 to TRBJ2-1; D might be TRBD1 (6 bases). This CDR3 is built from 13 residues. CDR1 KGHSH and CDR2 LQKENI come from the germline V gene. Trimming left V 5 bases short and J 9 bases short, with 14 bases between.

This clonotype has at least ten counts. The genes are TRBV10-3 and TRBJ2-1, with D possibly being TRBD2 (5 bases). The V and J ends lost 4 bases and 3 bases respectively, with 7 bases between them. Per germline, CDR1 ENHRY and CDR2 SYGVKD. This CDR3 spans 13 amino acids. This chain's CDR3 is CAISVTNYNEQFF. The CDR3 DNA sequence: TGTGCCATCAGTGTGACTAACTACAATGAGCAGTTCTTC.

Remarks on this clonotype: This CDR3 fails to terminate in the conserved phenylalanine or tryptophan, so it likely reflects a read error. The rearrangement links TRBV5-1 to TRBJ2-7; 8 bases align to TRBD2. Per the germline V gene, CDR1 is SGHRS and CDR2 is YFSETQ. This CDR3 is built from 14 residues. The V gene end was trimmed by 2 bases and the J gene end by 2 bases; junction bases not matched to a gene: 3. CDR3 nucleotides: TGCGCCAGCAGCTTAGGAGCGGGAGCCTACGAGCAGTACTAC. Protein product: CASSLGAGAYEQYY.

The chain carries TRBV5-1 and TRBJ2-5; D may be TRBD1 or TRBD2 (5 bases each). CDR3 length equals 13 residues. The germline CDR1 and CDR2 sequences are SGHRS and YFSETQ. V lost 4 bases and J 3 bases, leaving 10 bases between the germline ends. As DNA, the CDR3 is TGCGCCAGCAGCCGGGACCCTGAAGAGACCCAGTACTTC. Translation gives CASSRDPEETQYF. Full variable domain (outside the CDR3, taken from reference TRBV5-1 and TRBJ2-5): KAGVTQTPRYLIKTRGQQVTLSCSPISGHRSVSWYQQTPGQGLQFLFEYFSETQRNKGNFPGRFSGRQFSNSRSEMNVSTLELGDSALYLCASSRDPEETQYFGPGTRLLVL.

This clonotype was seen a few times. The rearrangement links TRBV7-8 to TRBJ2-5, with D possibly TRBD2 on 5 matching bases. CDR3 size: 14 residues. The ends were cut back, 5 bases at V and 5 bases at J, with 15 bases in the middle. Germline V gene lookup returns CDR1 SGHVS and CDR2 FQNEAQ. The DNA for the CDR3 is TGTGCCAGCAGCATAGGAGCGGTTGTCGAGACCCAGTACTTC. This sequence encodes CASSIGAVVETQYF.

This clonotype was picked up many times. The rearrangement links TRBV28 to TRBJ2-3; 13 bases match TRBD2. V lost 2 bases to trimming and J lost 9 bases; unmatched junction nucleotides: 5. Germline CDR1 is MDHEN and CDR2 is SYDVKM. The CDR3 length is 15 residues. This chain's CDR3 is CASSLPRTSGRTQYF. Here the CDR3 DNA reads TGTGCCAGCAGTTTACCCCGGACTAGCGGGAGAACGCAGTATTTT. Drawing the rest from reference TRBV28 and TRBJ2-3, the complete variable domain is DVKVTQSSRYLVKRTGEKVFLECVQDMDHENMFWYRQDPGLGLRLIYFSYDVKMKEKGDIPEGYSVSREKKERFSLILESASTNQTSMYLCASSLPRTSGRTQYFGPGTRLTVL.

This clonotype was detected only a few times. The V call is TRBV29-1, the J call TRBJ2-1; tentatively, D is TRBD1 (5 bases). Trimming left V 1 base short and J 4 bases short, with 23 bases between. The CDR3 has 18 residues. Germline CDR1 SQVTM, CDR2 ANQGSEA. CDR3: CSVEAARVKFLPYNEQFF. CDR3 nucleotides: TGCAGCGTTGAAGCGGCCAGGGTGAAATTTCTTCCATACAATGAGCAGTTCTTC.

This clonotype was observed a few times. The genes are TRBV9 and TRBJ2-2; D uncertain. The CDR3 sequence is 13 residues long. The V end lost 10 bases, the J end lost 5 bases, and 15 bases lay between the germline ends. The germline V gene has CDR1 SGDLS and CDR2 YYNGEE. The CDR3 protein is CASSRALTGELFF. CDR3 DNA: TGTGCCTCCAGCCGGGCACTAACCGGGGAGCTGTTTTTT.

This clonotype was picked up many times. The chain joins TRBV6-1 to TRBJ2-4; 7 positions match TRBD2. This CDR3 has 14 amino acids. Germline V gives CDR1 MNHNS, CDR2 SASEGT. The V segment lost 6 bases and the J segment 2 bases; nucleotides outside the gene matches: 4. The CDR3 nucleotides read TGTGCCAGCAGCCACGGGGGGTCCAAAAACATTCAGTACTTC. Translation: CASSHGGSKNIQYF.

This clonotype was detected many times. In DNA, the CDR3 is TGTGCCAGCCAGGGCTTTGGGGGTAACTATGGCTACACCTTC. This sequence encodes CASQGFGGNYGYTF. The rearrangement joins TRBV9 to TRBJ1-2; a weak D match, TRBD1 (5 bases). Germline V gene data show CDR1 as SGDLS and CDR2 as YYNGEE. CDR3 length: 14 amino acids. The V gene lost 7 bases and the J gene lost 1 base, with 14 bases spanning the gap.

This chain's CDR3 is CSTTPGITYEQYF. The CDR3 bases are TGCAGTACGACCCCCGGGATCACCTACGAGCAGTACTTC. The J gene is TRBJ2-7, the V gene TRBV20-1; TRBD2 is a possible D gene (5 bases). CDR1 is DFQATT, CDR2 SNEGSKA, per germline (reference sequence). The V end was cut by 8 bases, the J end by 2 bases, with 16 bases between. This CDR3 is 13 amino acids long.

The chain has TRBV7-6 and TRBJ2-3; D uncertain. Trimming shortened V by 0 bases and J by 4 bases, and 17 bases separated the two germline ends. From germline, CDR1 is SGHVS and CDR2 FNYEAQ. The CDR3 extends over 17 amino acids. The CDR3 sequence: CASSLAIPSPSADTQYF. As DNA, the CDR3 is TGTGCCAGCAGCTTAGCGATACCCAGTCCGTCCGCAGATACGCAGTATTTT.